Shown below are 12 T cell receptor beta chains from a single sample sequenced in a study of OX40 agonist ivuxolimab in advanced cancers. The assay was immunoSEQ multiplex PCR, and TCRdb's table has in-frame clones only and misses some. In the table there are 78,000 or so clones, approximately 90% of which are singletons. Sample: CD4+ or CD8+ T cells sorted from blood, taken in a trial of the OX40 agonist ivuxolimab. The receptors shown here come from an adult with an advanced solid tumor such as melanoma, head and neck, liver or kidney cancer.

The chain is built from TRBV27 and TRBJ1-2, with a tentative D call TRBD1 (5 bases). The CDR3 covers 13 residues. The germline V gene encodes CDR1 MNHEY and CDR2 SMNVEV (reference sequence). Trimming shortened V by 2 bases and J by 4 bases, and 8 bases separated the two germline ends. The CDR3 sequence is CASSLDRSYGYTF. The CDR3 DNA reads as TGTGCCAGCAGTTTAGACAGAAGCTATGGCTACACCTTC.

The chain couples TRBV6-6 to TRBJ1-2, with 10 bases fitting TRBD1. Germline CDR1 MNHNY, CDR2 SVGAGI (reference sequence). CDR3 length equals 16 residues. J was trimmed by 0 bases and V by 5 bases; bases with no gene match: 6. The DNA for the CDR3 is TGTGCCAGCAGTAGGGACAGGGGTCCCTCTAACTATGGCTACACCTTC. It encodes CASSRDRGPSNYGYTF.

The gene calls are TRBV5-4 and TRBJ2-2; 7 bases match TRBD1. From germline, CDR1 is SGHNT and CDR2 YYREEE (reference sequence). The CDR3 loop spans 19 amino acids. V gave up 2 bases and J gave up 2 bases; unmatched junction bases: 15. The CDR3 DNA reads as TGTGCCAGCAGCTTACCGACAGGGTCCCTCGGGGCTAACACCGGGGAGCTGTTTTTT. Translating it yields CASSLPTGSLGANTGELFF.

The V and J genes are TRBV7-9 and TRBJ1-1; D may be TRBD1 (6 bases). The CDR3 totals 16 residues. Germline assignment: CDR1 SEHNR and CDR2 FQNEAQ (reference sequence). V was cut by 3 bases and J by 3 bases, with 17 bases left in between. CDR3: CASSFWTTGIDTEAFF. The CDR3 DNA is TGTGCCAGCAGCTTCTGGACAACAGGGATCGACACTGAAGCTTTCTTT.

This chain connects TRBV7-9 to TRBJ2-5; D could derive from TRBD1 or TRBD2 (6 bases each). CDR1 is SEHNR, CDR2 FQNEAQ, per germline (reference sequence). This CDR3 region has 15 residues. Trimming removed 1 base from V and 5 bases from J, with 14 bases in between. The CDR3 DNA sequence: TGTGCCAGCAGCTTAGTCTTCGGGGGCAGGGAGACCCAGTACTTC. Protein product: CASSLVFGGRETQYF. The entire variable domain, with the rest obtained from reference TRBV7-9 and TRBJ2-5, is as follows: DTGVSQNPRHKITKRGQNVTFRCDPISEHNRLYWYRQTLGQGPEFLTYFQNEAQLEKSRLLSDRFSAERPKGSFSTLEIQRTEQGDSAMYLCASSLVFGGRETQYFGPGTRLLVL.

The rearrangement joins TRBV18 to TRBJ1-1, with 8 nucleotides matching TRBD1. This CDR3 is built from 15 residues. J gave up 4 bases and V 6 bases, and 10 bases lay outside the gene matches. The germline V gene encodes CDR1 KGHSH and CDR2 LQKENI. The CDR3 DNA reads as TGTGCCAGCTCTCGCCCGGACAGGGATGGCACTGAAGCTTTCTTT. This encodes CASSRPDRDGTEAFF.

The J gene is TRBJ2-7, the V gene TRBV5-1, with TRBD2 matching 10 bases. The V gene end was trimmed by 0 bases and the J gene end by 5 bases; junction bases not matched to a gene: 5. Germline values: CDR1 SGHRS, CDR2 YFSETQ. The CDR3 covers 15 residues. CDR3 DNA sequence: TGCGCCAGCAGCTTGGGGGGGACTAGCGCCCACGAGCAGTACTTC. Translated: CASSLGGTSAHEQYF.

The J gene is TRBJ2-4, the V gene TRBV27; 7 bases fit TRBD1. With V trimmed by 6 bases and J by 1 base, 9 bases remained unmatched. Germline lookup yields CDR1 MNHEY and CDR2 SMNVEV (reference sequence). The CDR3 loop spans 16 amino acids. The CDR3 region is CASSRRQGYAKNIQYF. DNA of the CDR3: TGTGCCAGCAGCCGTAGACAGGGCTATGCCAAAAACATTCAGTACTTC.

The chain joins TRBV11-2 to TRBJ2-7; 9 bases map to TRBD2. The length of the CDR3 is 14 residues. The germline V gene has CDR1 SGHAT and CDR2 FQNNGV. V was clipped by 5 bases and J by 8 bases; unmatched bases: 10. The CDR3 sequence: CASSRVGASGKQYF. Written as DNA, the CDR3 is TGTGCCAGCAGCCGGGTAGGGGCTAGCGGGAAGCAGTACTTC.

This chain connects TRBV18 to TRBJ1-5; perhaps TRBD1 as D (6 bases). Germline lookup yields CDR1 KGHSH and CDR2 LQKENI. The V gene lost 3 bases and the J gene lost 10 bases, with 19 bases spanning the gap. The CDR3 length is 15 residues. CDR3 DNA sequence: TGTGCCAGCTCACCCGGAGTGGAGGGGGGGAGACCCCAGCATTTT. Encoded protein: CASSPGVEGGRPQHF.

V is TRBV10-3 and J is TRBJ1-1; D may be TRBD1 (6 bases). Trimming removed 8 bases from V and 5 bases from J, with 9 bases in between. The V gene's germline CDR1 is ENHRY and CDR2 SYGVKD. CDR3 size: 11 residues. The CDR3 sequence: CAIGTSTEAFF. CDR3 in DNA: TGTGCCATCGGGACAAGTACTGAAGCTTTCTTT.

The V and J genes are TRBV6-1 and TRBJ1-4, with a possible D match to TRBD1 (6 bases). Looked up from germline, CDR1 is MNHNS and CDR2 is SASEGT. This CDR3 is 13 amino acids long. The germline V and J ends were trimmed by 6 bases and 7 bases, with 12 bases remaining between them. The CDR3 sequence is CASRNAGVEKLFF. DNA for the CDR3: TGTGCCAGCAGAAACGCAGGGGTTGAAAAACTGTTTTTT.